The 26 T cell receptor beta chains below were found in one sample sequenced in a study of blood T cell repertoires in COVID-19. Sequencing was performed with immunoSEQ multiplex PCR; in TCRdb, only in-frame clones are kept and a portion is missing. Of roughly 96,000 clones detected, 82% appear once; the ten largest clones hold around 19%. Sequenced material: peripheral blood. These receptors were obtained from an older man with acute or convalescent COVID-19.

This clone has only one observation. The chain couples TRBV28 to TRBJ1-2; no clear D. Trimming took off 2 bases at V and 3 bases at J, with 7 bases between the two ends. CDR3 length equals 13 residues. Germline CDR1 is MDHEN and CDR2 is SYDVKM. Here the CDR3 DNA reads TGTGCCAGCAGTTTACTACAGCACTATGGCTACACCTTC. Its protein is CASSLLQHYGYTF.

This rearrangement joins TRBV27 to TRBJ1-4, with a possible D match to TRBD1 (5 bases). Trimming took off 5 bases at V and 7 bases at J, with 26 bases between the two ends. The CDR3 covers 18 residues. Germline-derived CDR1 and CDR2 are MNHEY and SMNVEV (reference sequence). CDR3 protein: CASSPWIGGIGVSEKLFF. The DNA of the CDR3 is TGTGCCAGCAGTCCCTGGATCGGGGGAATCGGCGTCAGTGAAAAACTGTTTTTT.

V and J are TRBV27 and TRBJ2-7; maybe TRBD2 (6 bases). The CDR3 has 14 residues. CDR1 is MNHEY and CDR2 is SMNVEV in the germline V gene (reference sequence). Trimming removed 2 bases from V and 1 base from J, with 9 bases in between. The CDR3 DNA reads TGTGCCAGCAGTTTAAGGGACTTGTCCTACGAGCAGTACTTC. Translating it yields CASSLRDLSYEQYF.

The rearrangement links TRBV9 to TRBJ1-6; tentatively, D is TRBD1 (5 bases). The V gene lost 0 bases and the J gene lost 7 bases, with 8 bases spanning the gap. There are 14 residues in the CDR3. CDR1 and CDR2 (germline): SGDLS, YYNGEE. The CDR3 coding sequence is TGTGCCAGCAGCGTAGCGGGGGACAATTCACCCCTCCACTTT. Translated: CASSVAGDNSPLHF.

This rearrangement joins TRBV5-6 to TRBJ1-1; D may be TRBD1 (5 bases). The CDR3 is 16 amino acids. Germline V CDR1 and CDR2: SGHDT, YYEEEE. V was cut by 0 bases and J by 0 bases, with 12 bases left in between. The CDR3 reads CASSLEAGMMNTEAFF. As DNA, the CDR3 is TGTGCCAGCAGCTTGGAGGCAGGGATGATGAACACTGAAGCTTTCTTT.

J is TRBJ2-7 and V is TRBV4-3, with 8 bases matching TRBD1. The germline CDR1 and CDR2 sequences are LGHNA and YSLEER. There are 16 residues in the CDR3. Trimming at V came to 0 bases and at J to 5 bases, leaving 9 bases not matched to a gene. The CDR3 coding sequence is TGCGCCAGCAGCCAAGATAGGGCAGGGGGCGTCGACGAGCAGTACTTC. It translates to CASSQDRAGGVDEQYF.

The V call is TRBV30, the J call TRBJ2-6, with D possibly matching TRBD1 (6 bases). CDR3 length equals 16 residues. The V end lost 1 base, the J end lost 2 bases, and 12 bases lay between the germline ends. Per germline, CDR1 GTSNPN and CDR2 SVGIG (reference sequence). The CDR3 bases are TGTGCCTGGAGTGGATGGGGGCAGGCTGGGGCCAACGTCCTGACTTTC. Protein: CAWSGWGQAGANVLTF. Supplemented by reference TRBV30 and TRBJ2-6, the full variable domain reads SQTIHQWPATLVQPVGSPLSLECTVEGTSNPNLYWYRQAAGRGLQLLFYSVGIGQISSEVPQNLSASRPQDRQFILSSKKLLLSDSGFYLCAWSGWGQAGANVLTFGAGSRLTVL.

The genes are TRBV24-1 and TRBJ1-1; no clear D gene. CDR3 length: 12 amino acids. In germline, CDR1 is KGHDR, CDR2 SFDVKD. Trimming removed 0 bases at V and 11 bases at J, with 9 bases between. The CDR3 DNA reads TGTGCCACCAGTGATTTGACGGGGTTGGCTTTCTTT. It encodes CATSDLTGLAFF.

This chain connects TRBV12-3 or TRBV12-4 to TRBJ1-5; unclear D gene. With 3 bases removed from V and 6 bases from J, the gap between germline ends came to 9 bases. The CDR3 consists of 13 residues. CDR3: CASSLRGGQPQHF. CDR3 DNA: TGTGCCAGCAGTTTGCGGGGAGGTCAGCCCCAGCATTTT.

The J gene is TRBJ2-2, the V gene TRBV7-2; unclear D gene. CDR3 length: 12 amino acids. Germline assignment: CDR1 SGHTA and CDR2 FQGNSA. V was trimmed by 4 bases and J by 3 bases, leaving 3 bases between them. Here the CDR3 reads CASSSYTGELFF. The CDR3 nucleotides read TGTGCCAGCAGCTCCTACACCGGGGAGCTGTTTTTT.

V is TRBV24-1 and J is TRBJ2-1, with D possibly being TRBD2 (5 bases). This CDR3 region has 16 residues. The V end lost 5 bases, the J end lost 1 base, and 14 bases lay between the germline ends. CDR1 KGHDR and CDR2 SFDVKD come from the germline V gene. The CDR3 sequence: CATSGPGIVSYNEQFF. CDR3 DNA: TGTGCCACCAGTGGACCGGGGATTGTATCCTACAATGAGCAGTTCTTC.

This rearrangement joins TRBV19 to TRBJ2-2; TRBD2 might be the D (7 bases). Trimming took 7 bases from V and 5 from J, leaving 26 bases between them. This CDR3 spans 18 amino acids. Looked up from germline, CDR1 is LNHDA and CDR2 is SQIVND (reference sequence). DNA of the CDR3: TGTGCCAGTACCCACGCCGTGGGTGGGGGGGCCGGGACCGGGGAGCTGTTTTTT. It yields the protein CASTHAVGGGAGTGELFF.

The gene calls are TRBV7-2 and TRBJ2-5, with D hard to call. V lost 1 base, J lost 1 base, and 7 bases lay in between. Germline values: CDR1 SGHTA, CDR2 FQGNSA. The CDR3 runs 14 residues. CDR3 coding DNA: TGTGCCAGCAGCTTAGTCGGCGGCCAAGAGACCCAGTACTTC. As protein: CASSLVGGQETQYF.

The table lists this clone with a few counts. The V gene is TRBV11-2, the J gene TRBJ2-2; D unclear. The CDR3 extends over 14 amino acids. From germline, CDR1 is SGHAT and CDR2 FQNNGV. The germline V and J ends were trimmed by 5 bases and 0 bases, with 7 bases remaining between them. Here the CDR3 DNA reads TGTGCCAGCAGCCCTAAACCGAACACCGGGGAGCTGTTTTTT. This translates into CASSPKPNTGELFF. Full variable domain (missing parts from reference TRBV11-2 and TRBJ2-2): EAGVAQSPRYKIIEKRQSVAFWCNPISGHATLYWYQQILGQGPKLLIQFQNNGVVDDSQLPKDRFSAERLKGVDSTLKIQPAKLEDSAVYLCASSPKPNTGELFFGEGSRLTVL.

Here the CDR3 reads CASSYGRHRGRDNQPQHF. The CDR3, as DNA: TGTGCCAGCAGTTACGGGCGACACAGGGGGCGAGACAATCAGCCCCAGCATTTT. V usage is TRBV6-2 or TRBV6-3 and J usage is TRBJ1-5, with TRBD1 matching over 9 bases. CDR3 length: 18 residues. V trimming: 2 bases; J trimming: 3 bases; junction bases outside the gene matches: 11. Germline lookup yields CDR1 MNHEY and CDR2 SVGEGT.

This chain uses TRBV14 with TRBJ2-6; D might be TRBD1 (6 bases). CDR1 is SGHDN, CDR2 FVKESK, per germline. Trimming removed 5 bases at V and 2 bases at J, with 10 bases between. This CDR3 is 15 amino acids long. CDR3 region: CASSSQGAGANVLTF. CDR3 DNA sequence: TGTGCCAGCAGCTCACAGGGTGCTGGGGCCAACGTCCTGACTTTC. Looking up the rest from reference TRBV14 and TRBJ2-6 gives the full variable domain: EAGVTQFPSHSVIEKGQTVTLRCDPISGHDNLYWYRRVMGKEIKFLLHFVKESKQDESGMPNNRFLAERTGGTYSTLKVQPAELEDSGVYFCASSSQGAGANVLTFGAGSRLTVL.

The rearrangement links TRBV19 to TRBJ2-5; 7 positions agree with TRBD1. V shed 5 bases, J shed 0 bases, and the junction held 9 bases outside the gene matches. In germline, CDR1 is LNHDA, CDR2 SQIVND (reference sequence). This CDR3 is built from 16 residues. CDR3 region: CASSPGDRANQETQYF. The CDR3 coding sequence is TGTGCCAGTAGTCCTGGGGACAGAGCCAACCAAGAGACCCAGTACTTC. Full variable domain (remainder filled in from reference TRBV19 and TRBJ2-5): DGGITQSPKYLFRKEGQNVTLSCEQNLNHDAMYWYRQDPGQGLRLIYYSQIVNDFQKGDIAEGYSVSREKKESFPLTVTSAQKNPTAFYLCASSPGDRANQETQYFGPGTRLLVL.

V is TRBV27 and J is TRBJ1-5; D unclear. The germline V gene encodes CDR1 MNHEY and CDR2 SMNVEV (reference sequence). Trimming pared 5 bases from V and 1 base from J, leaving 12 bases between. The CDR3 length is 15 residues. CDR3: CASSVLAVSNQPQHF. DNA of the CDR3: TGTGCCAGCAGTGTCCTAGCGGTGAGCAATCAGCCCCAGCATTTT.

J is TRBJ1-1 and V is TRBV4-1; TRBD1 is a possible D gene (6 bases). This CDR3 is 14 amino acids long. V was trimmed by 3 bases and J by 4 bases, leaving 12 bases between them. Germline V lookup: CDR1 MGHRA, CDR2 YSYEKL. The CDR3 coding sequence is TGCGCCAGCAGCCATCAGGGGCTGGGCACTGAAGCTTTCTTT. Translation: CASSHQGLGTEAFF.

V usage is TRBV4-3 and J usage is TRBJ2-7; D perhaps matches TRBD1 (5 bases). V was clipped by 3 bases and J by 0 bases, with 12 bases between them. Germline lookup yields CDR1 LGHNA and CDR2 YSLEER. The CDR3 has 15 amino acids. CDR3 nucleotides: TGCGCCAGCAGCCACCCAGGGATGAGCTCCTACGAGCAGTACTTC. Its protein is CASSHPGMSSYEQYF.

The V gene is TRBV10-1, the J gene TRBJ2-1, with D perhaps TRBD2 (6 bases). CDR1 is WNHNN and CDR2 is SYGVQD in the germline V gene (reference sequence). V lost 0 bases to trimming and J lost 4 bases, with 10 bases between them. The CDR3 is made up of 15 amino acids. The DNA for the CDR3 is TGCGCCAGCAGTGAGTCGGGGGGTGAATACAATGAGCAGTTCTTC. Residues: CASSESGGEYNEQFF.

CDR3: CASSSGTTNTGELFF. CDR3 nucleotide sequence: TGCGCCAGCAGCTCCGGGACAACTAACACCGGGGAGCTGTTTTTT. This chain joins TRBV5-1 and TRBJ2-2, with D maybe TRBD1 (6 bases). The CDR3 consists of 15 residues. The germline V gene encodes CDR1 SGHRS and CDR2 YFSETQ. The V gene lost 3 bases and the J gene lost 2 bases, with 11 bases spanning the gap.

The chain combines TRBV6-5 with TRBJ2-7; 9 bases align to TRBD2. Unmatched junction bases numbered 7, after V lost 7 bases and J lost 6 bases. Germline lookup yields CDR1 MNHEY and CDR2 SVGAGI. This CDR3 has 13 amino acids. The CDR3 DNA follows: TGTGCCAGCAAAATGGCGGGAGGGGGCGAGCAGTACTTC. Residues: CASKMAGGGEQYF.

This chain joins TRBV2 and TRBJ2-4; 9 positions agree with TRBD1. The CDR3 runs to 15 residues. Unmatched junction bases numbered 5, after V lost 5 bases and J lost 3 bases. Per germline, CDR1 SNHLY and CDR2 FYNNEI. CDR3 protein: CASSPGQGDKNIQYF. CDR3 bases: TGTGCCAGCAGTCCGGGACAGGGTGACAAAAACATTCAGTACTTC.

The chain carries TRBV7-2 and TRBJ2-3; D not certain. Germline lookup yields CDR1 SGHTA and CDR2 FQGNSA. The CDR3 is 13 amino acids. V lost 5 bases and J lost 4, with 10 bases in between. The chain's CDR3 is CASSALMPDTQYF. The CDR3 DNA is TGTGCCAGCAGCGCGTTAATGCCAGATACGCAGTATTTT.

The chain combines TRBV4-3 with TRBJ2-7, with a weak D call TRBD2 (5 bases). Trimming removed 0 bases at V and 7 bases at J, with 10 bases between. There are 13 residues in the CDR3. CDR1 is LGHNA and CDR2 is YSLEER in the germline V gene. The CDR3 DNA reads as TGCGCCAGCAGCCAAGATCCCAGGAGGGAGCAGTACTTC. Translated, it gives CASSQDPRREQYF.